This TCR beta chain was found in a study of blood T cell repertoires in COVID-19. Study summary: Sources were T cells, B-cell-depleted T cells, or PBMCs; the material itself was cDNA or gDNA.

Authors' data handling: Cell counts per sample came from amplifying reference gene primers. TCRdb keeps only in-frame clones here, not all; method: immunoSEQ multiplex PCR. V and J calls plus clone size are reproduced from that table; the DNA served to infer D and trimming. The table records 150,000 to 200,000 clones, 78% of them present only once. Germline assignment: CDR1 SGHTA and CDR2 FQGTGA. This CDR3 spans 16 amino acids. V was clipped by 5 bases and J by 0 bases; unmatched bases: 10. The TCR was taken from a woman older than 75 with acute or convalescent COVID-19. The chain recombines TRBV7-3 with TRBJ2-7, with 7 bases lining up with TRBD1. Sequencing was done on a sample of peripheral blood. In DNA form, the CDR3 reads TGTGCCAGCAGCGCAACTCCAGGGGGTTCCTCCTACGAGCAGTACTTC. It codes for CASSATPGGSSYEQYF.